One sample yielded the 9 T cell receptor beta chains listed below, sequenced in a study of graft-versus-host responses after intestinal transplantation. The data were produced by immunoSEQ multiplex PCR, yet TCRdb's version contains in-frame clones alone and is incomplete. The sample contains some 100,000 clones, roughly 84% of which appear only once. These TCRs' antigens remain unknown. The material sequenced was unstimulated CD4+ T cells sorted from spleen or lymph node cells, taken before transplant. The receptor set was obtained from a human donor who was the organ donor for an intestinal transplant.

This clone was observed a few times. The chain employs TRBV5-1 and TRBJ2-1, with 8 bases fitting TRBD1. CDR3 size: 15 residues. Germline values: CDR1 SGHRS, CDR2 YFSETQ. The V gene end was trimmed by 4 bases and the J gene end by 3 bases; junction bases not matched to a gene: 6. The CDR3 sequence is CASSQRTGSYNEQFF. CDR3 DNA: TGCGCCAGCAGCCAACGGACAGGGAGCTACAATGAGCAGTTCTTC.

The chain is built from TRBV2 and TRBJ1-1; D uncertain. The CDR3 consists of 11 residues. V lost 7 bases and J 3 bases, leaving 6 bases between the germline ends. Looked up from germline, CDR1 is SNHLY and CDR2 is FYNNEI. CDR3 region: CASKHDTEAFF. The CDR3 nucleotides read TGTGCCAGCAAGCATGACACTGAAGCTTTCTTT.

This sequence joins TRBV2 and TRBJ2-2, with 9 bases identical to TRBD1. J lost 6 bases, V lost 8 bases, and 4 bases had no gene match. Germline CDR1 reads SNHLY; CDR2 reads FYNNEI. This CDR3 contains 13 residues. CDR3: CASRDREAGELFF. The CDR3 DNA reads TGTGCCAGCCGGGACAGGGAGGCCGGGGAGCTGTTTTTT.

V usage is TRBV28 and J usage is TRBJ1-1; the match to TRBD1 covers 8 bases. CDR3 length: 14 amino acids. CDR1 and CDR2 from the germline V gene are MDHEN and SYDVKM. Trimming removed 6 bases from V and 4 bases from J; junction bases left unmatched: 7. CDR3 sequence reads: CASSPPGTGTEAFF. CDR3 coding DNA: TGTGCCAGCAGCCCCCCCGGGACAGGCACTGAAGCTTTCTTT.

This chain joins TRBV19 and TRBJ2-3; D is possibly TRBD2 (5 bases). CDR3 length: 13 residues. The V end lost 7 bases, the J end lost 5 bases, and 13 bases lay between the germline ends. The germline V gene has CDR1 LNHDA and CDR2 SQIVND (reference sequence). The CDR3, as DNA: TGTGCCAGTACTGGACTCCCGGGAGATACGCAGTATTTT. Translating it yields CASTGLPGDTQYF.

The CDR3 sequence: CASSKDRVTSYGYTF. The CDR3 nucleotides are TGTGCCAGCAGCAAAGACAGGGTAACTTCCTATGGCTACACCTTC. The chain has TRBV5-4 and TRBJ1-2, with 7 bases matching TRBD1. From germline, CDR1 is SGHNT and CDR2 YYREEE (reference sequence). The CDR3 runs to 15 residues. The V and J ends lost 4 bases and 4 bases, in that order; junction bases with no gene match: 10.

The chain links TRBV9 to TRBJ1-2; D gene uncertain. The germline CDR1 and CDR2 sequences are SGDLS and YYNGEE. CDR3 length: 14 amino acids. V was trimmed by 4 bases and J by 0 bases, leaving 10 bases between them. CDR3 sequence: CASSPRTSNYGYTF. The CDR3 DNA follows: TGTGCCAGCAGCCCTCGGACGTCTAACTATGGCTACACCTTC. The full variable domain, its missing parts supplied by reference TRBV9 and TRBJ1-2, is DSGVTQTPKHLITATGQRVTLRCSPRSGDLSVYWYQQSLDQGLQFLIQYYNGEERAKGNILERFSAQQFPDLHSELNLSSLELGDSALYFCASSPRTSNYGYTFGSGTRLTVV.

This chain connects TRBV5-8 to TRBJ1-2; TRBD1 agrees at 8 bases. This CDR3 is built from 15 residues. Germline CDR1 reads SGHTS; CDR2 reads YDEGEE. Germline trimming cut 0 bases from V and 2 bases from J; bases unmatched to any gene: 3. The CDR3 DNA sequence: TGTGCCAGCAGCTTGGAGGACAGGGCAAACTATGGCTACACCTTC. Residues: CASSLEDRANYGYTF.

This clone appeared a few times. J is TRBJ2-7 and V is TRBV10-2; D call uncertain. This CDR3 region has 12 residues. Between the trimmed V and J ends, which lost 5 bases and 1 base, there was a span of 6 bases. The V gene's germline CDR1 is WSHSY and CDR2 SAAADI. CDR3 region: CASSPMSYEQYF. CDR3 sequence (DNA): TGCGCCAGCAGTCCAATGTCCTACGAGCAGTACTTC.